A single sample is the source of the 26 T cell receptor beta chains below, sequenced in a study of blood T cell repertoires in COVID-19. Here immunoSEQ multiplex PCR was the method, and the copy in TCRdb shows in-frame clones only, minus some. The sample has approximately 140,000 clones; about 80% are singletons. The sequenced material came from peripheral blood. Receptors originate from a human donor in a cohort sampled during active COVID-19.

The rearrangement links TRBV27 to TRBJ1-2; possible D gene TRBD1, 6 bases. V was cut by 3 bases and J by 7 bases, with 12 bases left in between. Germline V gives CDR1 MNHEY, CDR2 SMNVEV (reference sequence). The CDR3 runs 13 residues. The chain's CDR3 is CASSLGAFLGYTF. CDR3 nucleotide sequence: TGTGCCAGCAGTTTGGGGGCCTTTCTTGGCTACACCTTC.

The gene calls are TRBV11-2 and TRBJ2-5; TRBD1 is a possible D gene (5 bases). Looked up from germline, CDR1 is SGHAT and CDR2 is FQNNGV. Trimming took off 5 bases at V and 5 bases at J, with 18 bases between the two ends. This CDR3 is 15 amino acids long. In nucleotides, the CDR3 is TGTGCCAGCAGCGGACGGCAGGGTGTGTGGGAGACCCAGTACTTC. Translation: CASSGRQGVWETQYF.

Worth noting for this clone: This CDR3 is also generated by other DNA sequences in the sample. This rearrangement joins TRBV4-2 to TRBJ1-1; tentatively, D is TRBD1 (5 bases). The ends were cut back, 0 bases at V and 7 bases at J, with 9 bases in the middle. CDR1 LGHNA and CDR2 YNFKEQ come from the germline V gene. The CDR3 sequence is 13 residues long. Here the CDR3 reads CASSQDTQGEAFF. The CDR3 nucleotides read TGTGCCAGCAGCCAAGATACGCAGGGTGAAGCTTTCTTT.

The chain links TRBV6-5 to TRBJ1-1, with 8 bases fitting TRBD1. Looked up from germline, CDR1 is MNHEY and CDR2 is SVGAGI. The V segment lost 6 bases and the J segment 5 bases; nucleotides outside the gene matches: 8. The CDR3 sequence is 14 residues long. The CDR3 is CASSATGGKTEAFF. The CDR3 bases are TGTGCCAGCAGCGCTACAGGGGGAAAAACTGAAGCTTTCTTT.

The genes are TRBV2 and TRBJ2-5; D possibly corresponds to TRBD2 (5 bases). V lost 5 bases and J lost 4, with 17 bases in between. Germline V lookup: CDR1 SNHLY, CDR2 FYNNEI. This CDR3 has 15 amino acids. CDR3 residues: CASSFSGLAGETQYF. The CDR3 nucleotides read TGTGCCAGCAGTTTTTCCGGCCTAGCAGGAGAGACCCAGTACTTC.

This clone occurred a few times. V is TRBV5-8 and J is TRBJ1-5; 7 bases match TRBD1. V lost 2 bases to trimming and J lost 10 bases; unmatched junction nucleotides: 6. The CDR3 runs 13 residues. The germline gives CDR1 SGHTS, CDR2 YDEGEE. The CDR3 here is CASSFDRAYPQHF. In DNA form, the CDR3 reads TGTGCCAGCAGCTTCGACAGGGCATACCCCCAGCATTTT.

The gene calls are TRBV9 and TRBJ1-1; possible D gene TRBD1, 6 bases. The CDR3 extends over 14 amino acids. V lost 2 bases and J 1 base, leaving 9 bases between the germline ends. Germline V gene data show CDR1 as SGDLS and CDR2 as YYNGEE. The CDR3 sequence is CASSVQGQNTEAFF. For the CDR3, the DNA is TGTGCCAGCAGCGTTCAGGGACAGAACACTGAAGCTTTCTTT.

This chain uses TRBV24-1 with TRBJ2-3, with 7 bases matching TRBD2. The CDR3 is 16 residues long. J gave up 4 bases and V 6 bases, and 12 bases lay outside the gene matches. Germline V lookup: CDR1 KGHDR, CDR2 SFDVKD. CDR3 sequence: CATSTPGGKGADTQYF. DNA of the CDR3: TGTGCCACCAGTACCCCCGGGGGGAAAGGCGCAGATACGCAGTATTTT.

The chain recombines TRBV6-1 with TRBJ1-3; perhaps TRBD1 as D (5 bases). The CDR3 spans 12 residues. Germline CDR1 reads MNHNS; CDR2 reads SASEGT. V was cut by 3 bases and J by 7 bases, with 7 bases left in between. CDR3 DNA sequence: TGTGCCAGCAGTGATGGGGGGAACACCATATATTTT. Protein: CASSDGGNTIYF.

The gene calls are TRBV7-2 and TRBJ2-1; a weak D match, TRBD1 (6 bases). V lost 5 bases, J lost 4 bases, and 15 bases lay in between. The CDR3 loop spans 15 amino acids. The V gene's germline CDR1 is SGHTA and CDR2 FQGNSA. CDR3 in DNA: TGTGCCAGCAGCCCTAGGACAGCGCTATACAATGAGCAGTTCTTC. It translates to CASSPRTALYNEQFF.

The chain joins TRBV28 to TRBJ2-7; 8 bases are shared with TRBD1. Losses at the gene ends were 3 bases for V and 4 bases for J; bases not matched to a gene: 8. There are 15 residues in the CDR3. The germline gives CDR1 MDHEN, CDR2 SYDVKM. The CDR3 sequence: CASSFPGQVRYEQYF. The CDR3 DNA follows: TGTGCCAGCAGTTTTCCGGGACAGGTGCGTTACGAGCAGTACTTC.

The rearrangement uses TRBV6-5 and TRBJ2-2; D not resolved. Looked up from germline, CDR1 is MNHEY and CDR2 is SVGAGI. CDR3 size: 12 residues. V lost 5 bases and J lost 2, with 3 bases in between. The CDR3 DNA reads TGTGCCAGCAGTCCAAACACCGGGGAGCTGTTTTTT. Translation gives CASSPNTGELFF.

The chain joins TRBV19 to TRBJ2-7; the match to TRBD1 covers 7 bases. Germline lookup yields CDR1 LNHDA and CDR2 SQIVND (reference sequence). Germline trimming cut 3 bases from V and 7 bases from J; bases unmatched to any gene: 6. The CDR3 totals 13 residues. The CDR3 DNA follows: TGTGCCAGTAGTATCGGGACAGTAGGGGAGCAGTACTTC. As protein: CASSIGTVGEQYF.

The gene calls are TRBV2 and TRBJ1-4; D might be TRBD1 (5 bases). V lost 5 bases, J lost 5 bases, and 15 bases lay in between. The CDR3 spans 15 residues. CDR1 and CDR2 from the germline V gene are SNHLY and FYNNEI. CDR3 bases: TGTGCCAGCAGTCAGCGGGCCGCAGGGAATGAAAAACTGTTTTTT. Protein sequence: CASSQRAAGNEKLFF.

The chain combines TRBV13 with TRBJ1-3; 10 bases align to TRBD1. This CDR3 region has 14 residues. The trim removed 5 bases at V and 8 bases at J, leaving 6 bases unmatched. CDR1 is PRHDT, CDR2 FYEKMQ, per germline (reference sequence). Here the CDR3 DNA reads TGTGCCAGCAGCCCCCGGACAGGGGGAGACACCATATATTTT. Amino acids: CASSPRTGGDTIYF.

The chain uses TRBV5-1 and TRBJ2-3; 10 nucleotides match TRBD2. The germline V gene has CDR1 SGHRS and CDR2 YFSETQ. The CDR3 runs to 16 residues. Unmatched junction bases numbered 3, after V lost 1 base and J lost 1 base. The CDR3 nucleotides are TGCGCCAGCAGCTTGATTGGGACTAGCGGCACAGATACGCAGTATTTT. It encodes CASSLIGTSGTDTQYF.

The chain has TRBV6-5 and TRBJ2-1; 10 bases match TRBD1. CDR1 and CDR2 (germline): MNHEY, SVGAGI. This CDR3 has 16 amino acids. The trim removed 4 bases at V and 5 bases at J, leaving 8 bases unmatched. The CDR3 nucleotides read TGTGCCAGCAGTTCCATAATCGGGACAGGGGACAATGAGCAGTTCTTC. Translation gives CASSSIIGTGDNEQFF.

In regard to this clone: Within the sample, other DNA sequences also encode this same CDR3. The CDR3 DNA reads TGCAGTGCTAGTGGACAGGGTGGGTCTGGAAACACCATATATTTT. The encoded protein is CSASGQGGSGNTIYF. The V call is TRBV20-1, the J call TRBJ1-3; TRBD1 matches 8 bases. This CDR3 region has 15 residues. The V and J ends lost 3 bases and 1 base, in that order; junction bases with no gene match: 5. Germline CDR1 and CDR2: DFQATT and SNEGSKA (reference sequence).

J is TRBJ1-4 and V is TRBV5-1; D uncertain. Germline V gene sequence: CDR1 SGHRS, CDR2 YFSETQ. This CDR3 is built from 15 residues. V was clipped by 4 bases and J by 5 bases, with 15 bases between them. The CDR3 loop reads CASSLVGGGNEKLFF. For the CDR3, the DNA is TGCGCCAGCAGCCTGGTAGGAGGTGGCAATGAAAAACTGTTTTTT.

This chain links TRBV19 with TRBJ2-3; 7 bases line up with TRBD1. Germline CDR1 LNHDA, CDR2 SQIVND (reference sequence). The CDR3 runs 15 residues. The V gene end was trimmed by 5 bases and the J gene end by 6 bases; junction bases not matched to a gene: 11. CDR3 DNA: TGTGCCAGTAGTTCAACGACAGGGAGAGCGGATACGCAGTATTTT. Translation gives CASSSTTGRADTQYF.

The rearrangement links TRBV3-1 (or the pseudogene TRBV3-2) to TRBJ2-1; the match to TRBD1 covers 9 bases. Losses at the gene ends were 4 bases for V and 7 bases for J; bases not matched to a gene: 11. There are 16 residues in the CDR3. Germline V lookup: CDR1 LGHDT, CDR2 YNNKEL (reference sequence). CDR3 in amino acids: CASSRTSGTGSNEQFF. CDR3 nucleotide sequence: TGTGCCAGCAGCCGAACTTCCGGGACAGGGTCGAATGAGCAGTTCTTC.

V gene TRBV6-5 combines with J gene TRBJ2-3, with 10 bases aligning to TRBD2. The length of the CDR3 is 15 residues. Germline V gene data show CDR1 as MNHEY and CDR2 as SVGAGI. After removal of 6 bases from V and 4 bases from J, the junction contained 7 bases not matched to a gene. The CDR3: CASRLAGGTSDTQYF. The CDR3 nucleotides are TGTGCCAGCAGATTAGCGGGGGGCACCTCAGATACGCAGTATTTT.

The rearrangement links TRBV7-2 to TRBJ1-5; perhaps TRBD1 as D (5 bases). The V end lost 5 bases, the J end lost 4 bases, and 12 bases lay between the germline ends. Germline values: CDR1 SGHTA, CDR2 FQGNSA. CDR3 length equals 14 residues. CDR3: CASSPSGGNQPQHF. The CDR3 DNA reads TGTGCCAGCAGCCCGTCGGGGGGGAATCAGCCCCAGCATTTT.

This chain joins TRBV7-2 and TRBJ2-7; unclear D gene. This CDR3 region has 13 residues. CDR1 and CDR2 (germline): SGHTA, FQGNSA. V gave up 0 bases and J gave up 1 base, with 4 bases separating them. The CDR3, as DNA: TGTGCCAGCAGCTTAGCCGGGTCCTACGAGCAGTACTTC. It yields the protein CASSLAGSYEQYF.

The chain recombines TRBV4-3 with TRBJ2-1; weak D call: TRBD2 (5 bases). The V end was cut by 0 bases, the J end by 3 bases, with 12 bases between. Germline CDR1 is LGHNA and CDR2 is YSLEER. This CDR3 region has 16 residues. CDR3 nucleotide sequence: TGCGCCAGCAGCCAAGACGTAAGAGGGTACTACAATGAGCAGTTCTTC. Translated: CASSQDVRGYYNEQFF.

The V call is TRBV28, the J call TRBJ2-1; D is perhaps TRBD1 (6 bases). CDR3 length: 13 amino acids. Germline V lookup: CDR1 MDHEN, CDR2 SYDVKM. V lost 9 bases and J lost 4, with 13 bases in between. The CDR3, as DNA: TGTGCCAGTCAGGGGATGATTTACAATGAGCAGTTCTTC. It encodes CASQGMIYNEQFF. Variable domain in full (rest from reference TRBV28 and TRBJ2-1): DVKVTQSSRYLVKRTGEKVFLECVQDMDHENMFWYRQDPGLGLRLIYFSYDVKMKEKGDIPEGYSVSREKKERFSLILESASTNQTSMYLCASQGMIYNEQFFGPGTRLTVL.